The rows below give T cell receptor beta chains drawn from one sample of a study of T cell changes during pregnancy in multiple sclerosis. Sequencing used immunoSEQ multiplex PCR; TCRdb keeps in-frame clones, though not all of them. The sample shows 35,000 to 50,000 clones, about 89% of them seen only once. The specimen comprised CD4+ T cells from peripheral blood mononuclear cells, sampled in the first trimester of pregnancy. The source of these receptors is a female donor with multiple sclerosis, enrolled in a pregnancy study. Both conserved end residues are part of each CDR3. The D gene is left open where the match is weak. Clone size is given for some rows only: seen once, a few or many times, or a class if the clone is expanded.

j_call d_call v_call clone_size cdr3_aa cdr3_nt
TRBJ1-5 . TRBV19 . CASSIGGGSNQPQHF TGTGCCAGTAGTATAGGAGGTGGGAGCAATCAGCCCCAGCATTTT
TRBJ1-3 TRBD1 TRBV5-4 . CASSGPGTDSGNTIYF TGTGCCAGCAGCGGCCCCGGGACAGATTCTGGAAACACCATATATTTT
TRBJ2-1 TRBD1 TRBV7-2 . CASSHRGPYNEQFF TGTGCCAGCAGCCACAGGGGCCCGTACAATGAGCAGTTCTTC
TRBJ2-7 . TRBV7-8 . CASSLFQGVSILF TGTGCCAGCAGCTTGTTTCAGGGCGTATCCATTCTTTTC
TRBJ2-5 . TRBV9 . CASSVGGVAGEETQYF TGTGCCAGCAGCGTAGGGGGGGTCGCCGGGGAAGAGACCCAGTACTTC
TRBJ2-5 TRBD2 TRBV5-1 . CASRMGRGEGETQYF TGCGCCAGCAGAATGGGACGAGGGGAGGGGGAGACCCAGTACTTC
TRBJ2-7 . TRBV7-2 once CASSPGPEVYEQYF TGTGCCAGCAGCCCCGGCCCGGAGGTCTACGAGCAGTACTTC
TRBJ1-4 . TRBV4-1 . CASSQVQGLEKLFF TGCGCCAGCAGCCAAGTTCAGGGACTTGAAAAACTGTTTTTT
TRBJ2-1 TRBD2 TRBV5-1 . CASSDPRRGLAYYNEQFF TGCGCCAGCAGCGACCCCAGACGTGGACTAGCGTACTACAATGAGCAGTTCTTC
TRBJ1-1 . TRBV25-1 . CASGGPMNTEAFF TGTGCCAGCGGGGGCCCCATGAACACTGAAGCTTTCTTT
TRBJ1-2 TRBD1 TRBV4-3 few CASSQGLTGYGYTF TGCGCCAGCAGCCAAGGCTTGACAGGGTATGGCTACACCTTC
TRBJ1-1 . TRBV11-3 . CASSLLPRNTEAFF TGTGCCAGCAGCTTACTCCCCCGGAACACTGAAGCTTTCTTT
TRBJ2-3 TRBD2 TRBV9 . CASSVRGLAATSTDTQYF TGTGCCAGCAGCGTGAGGGGACTAGCGGCAACTAGCACAGATACGCAGTATTTT
TRBJ2-2 . TRBV27 few CASRTSWTANTGELFF TGTGCCAGCAGAACTAGTTGGACAGCGAACACCGGGGAGCTGTTTTTT
TRBJ2-5 TRBD1 TRBV6-5 . CASSYSGQGREETQYF TGTGCCAGCAGTTACTCGGGACAGGGCCGTGAAGAGACCCAGTACTTC
TRBJ2-1 . TRBV9 . CASSVDPRKYNEQFF TGTGCCAGCAGCGTAGATCCTAGGAAATACAATGAGCAGTTCTTC
TRBJ1-2 . TRBV2 . CASIEGRTTGYTF TGTGCCAGCATAGAGGGCAGGACTACTGGCTACACCTTC
TRBJ2-1 . TRBV30 . CAWRTGGRNEQFF TGTGCCTGGAGAACTGGAGGAAGGAATGAGCAGTTCTTC
TRBJ2-3 TRBD1 TRBV7-2 once CASSRDRGVTDTQYF TGTGCCAGCAGCAGAGACAGGGGTGTCACAGATACGCAGTATTTT
TRBJ1-5 TRBD1 TRBV28 . CASSDRVGNQPQHF TGTGCCAGCAGCGACAGGGTAGGGAATCAGCCCCAGCATTTT
TRBJ2-1 TRBD2 TRBV7-9 . CASSPPAPGLAGKDNEQFF TGTGCCAGCAGCCCCCCTGCCCCGGGACTAGCGGGAAAAGACAATGAGCAGTTCTTC
TRBJ2-1 TRBD2 TRBV7-2 . CASSFRTSGRNEQFF TGTGCCAGCAGCTTCAGGACTAGCGGGAGGAATGAGCAGTTCTTC
TRBJ2-1 TRBD2 TRBV9 . CASSDSSGRALSSYNEQFF TGTGCCAGCAGCGACAGTAGCGGGAGGGCCCTTTCCTCCTACAATGAGCAGTTCTTC
TRBJ2-3 TRBD2 TRBV4-1 . CASSQDTGTMVDTQYF TGCGCCAGCAGCCAAGATACTGGGACTATGGTAGATACGCAGTATTTT
TRBJ2-7 . TRBV5-4 . CASSWPGQTYEQYF TGTGCCAGCAGCTGGCCGGGACAAACCTACGAGCAGTACTTC
TRBJ2-7 . TRBV2 . CASSSQGYEQYF TGTGCCAGCAGCTCACAGGGCTACGAGCAGTACTTC
TRBJ1-5 TRBD1 TRBV5-4 . CASSSRDSDQPQHF TGTGCCAGCAGCTCTCGGGACAGCGATCAGCCCCAGCATTTT
TRBJ2-5 TRBD1 TRBV29-1 . CSVEDPGTGYQETQYF TGCAGCGTTGAGGACCCCGGGACAGGGTACCAAGAGACCCAGTACTTC
TRBJ2-3 . TRBV13 once CASSSYTEDTDTQYF TGTGCCAGCAGCTCATATACCGAGGACACAGATACGCAGTATTTT
TRBJ2-2 TRBD1 TRBV7-9 . CASSTGTESNTGELFF TGTGCCAGCAGCACGGGGACAGAATCAAACACCGGGGAGCTGTTTTTT
TRBJ2-1 . TRBV27 . CASQNREGSYNEQFF TGTGCCAGCCAAAACAGGGAAGGGTCCTACAATGAGCAGTTCTTC
TRBJ2-1 . TRBV28 . CGSRVQNEQFF TGCGGGAGCAGGGTTCAGAATGAGCAGTTCTTC
TRBJ2-3 . TRBV11-1 . CASSQLRDWHTDTQYF TGTGCCAGCAGCCAGCTCCGGGACTGGCACACAGATACGCAGTATTTT
TRBJ2-1 TRBD2 TRBV27 . CASLPGLIAGGQVNEQFF TGTGCCAGCCTACCCGGGCTTATAGCGGGAGGGCAGGTAAATGAGCAGTTCTTC
TRBJ2-2 TRBD1 TRBV9 . CASSVGTGYTGELFF TGTGCCAGCAGCGTGGGGACAGGGTACACCGGGGAGCTGTTTTTT
TRBJ1-1 . TRBV19 . CASNTGYQAFF TGTGCCAGTAATACAGGTTACCAAGCTTTCTTT
TRBJ2-1 TRBD2 TRBV5-1 . CASSWGGVGLNNEQFF TGCGCCAGCAGCTGGGGGGGGGTAGGATTAAACAATGAGCAGTTCTTC
TRBJ2-5 . TRBV5-1 . CASLRTAGMQETQYF TGCGCCAGCCTGAGAACGGCAGGAATGCAAGAGACCCAGTACTTC
TRBJ2-5 TRBD1 TRBV10-1 . CASRMGTGGLETQYF TGCGCCAGCAGAATGGGGACAGGGGGCTTAGAGACCCAGTACTTC
TRBJ2-3 TRBD2 TRBV7-3 once CASSPTSGYTQYF TGTGCCAGCAGCCCCACTAGCGGTTATACGCAGTATTTT
TRBJ2-2 TRBD1 TRBV5-4 . CASSSSGTVYTGELFF TGTGCCAGCAGCTCGTCCGGGACAGTATACACCGGGGAGCTGTTTTTT
TRBJ2-1 TRBD2 TRBV9 . CASSVGGSGSYNEQFF TGTGCCAGCAGCGTAGGGGGTAGCGGGAGCTACAATGAGCAGTTCTTC
TRBJ2-3 TRBD1 TRBV30 . CAWSRDRGTQYF TGTGCCTGGAGTCGCGACAGGGGGACGCAGTATTTT
TRBJ2-3 TRBD2 TRBV7-3 . CASSPLAAGVDTQYF TGTGCCAGCAGTCCCCTAGCGGCGGGGGTAGATACGCAGTATTTT
TRBJ2-7 TRBD1 TRBV27 . CASSQRNPRGSSYEQYF TGTGCCAGCAGTCAACGAAACCCCAGGGGGAGCTCCTACGAGCAGTACTTC
TRBJ1-2 . TRBV29-1 . CSVEVPRERGYTF TGCAGCGTTGAAGTCCCAAGGGAGAGGGGCTACACCTTC
TRBJ1-4 . TRBV4-3 . CASSQGSLIATNEKLFF TGCGCCAGCAGCCAAGGTTCCCTTATCGCAACTAATGAAAAACTGTTTTTT
TRBJ1-3 . TRBV4-2 . CASSQVAAPNQGSLAGNTIYF TGTGCCAGCAGCCAAGTCGCGGCCCCCAACCAGGGATCCCTCGCTGGAAACACCATATATTTT
TRBJ2-5 TRBD2 TRBV29-1 . CSVAGTSGRSRETQYF TGCAGCGTAGCCGGGACTAGCGGGAGGTCGAGGGAGACCCAGTACTTC
TRBJ1-5 . TRBV19 . CASRDSGAQPQHF TGTGCCAGTAGGGACAGCGGGGCCCAGCCCCAGCATTTT
TRBJ1-2 TRBD1 TRBV19 . CASRTSGQGRSGYTF TGTGCCAGTAGAACGTCCGGACAGGGACGCTCTGGCTACACCTTC
TRBJ1-1 TRBD1 TRBV13 once CASSLIQGETEAFF TGTGCCAGCAGCTTGATCCAGGGGGAGACTGAAGCTTTCTTT
TRBJ2-5 TRBD1 TRBV5-3 . CARKSGTGSEETQYF TGTGCCAGAAAGTCAGGGACAGGGAGTGAAGAGACCCAGTACTTC
TRBJ1-1 . TRBV5-1 once CASSKDSEAFF TGCGCCAGCAGCAAGGACAGTGAAGCTTTCTTT